The TCR beta chain described here comes from a study of blood T cell repertoires in COVID-19. About the study: Samples came from the United States, Italy and Spain, spanning acute and convalescent COVID-19. T cells, B-cell-depleted T cells, or PBMCs provided the cDNA or gDNA that served as material.

Either two negative PCRs, clearance, or symptom resolution qualified Cohort 3 donors as recovered. Authors' analysis steps: Quantification of nucleated cells was approximated via reference gene primer amplification. Generated by immunoSEQ multiplex PCR, the TCRdb table keeps only in-frame clones and is missing some. D and trimming come from the DNA, and the V and J calls and clone size come from that table. The profile shows some 250,000 clones, about 89% of them singletons. This clone was seen a handful of times. CDR1 and CDR2 from the germline V gene are MGHRA and YSYEKL. This CDR3 is 17 amino acids long. V dropped 0 bases and J dropped 10; count of bases not matched to a gene: 9.

This clonotype was obtained from a man aged 35-49 years who had recovered from COVID-19. The rearrangement links TRBV4-1 to TRBJ1-6, with 10 bases aligning to TRBD1. Sequenced input: PBMCs or T cells enriched from blood (not recorded which). The CDR3 is CASSQERVGTGVSPLHF. Written as DNA, the CDR3 is TGCGCCAGCAGCCAAGAGAGGGTAGGGACAGGGGTATCACCCCTCCACTTT.